This TCR beta chain was captured by sequencing in a study of blood T cells in healthy people across ages. General study findings and limits: Among T cells, TCR beta diversity per million cells dropped roughly linearly as age rose. The study could not conclusively compare naive and antigen-experienced cells, given its unsorted PBMCs. Aged donors had fewer naive CD4+ cells and lower diversity than long-lived donors.

Isolation yielded PBMCs, at least 6 million per sample, in every case. A second about 6 to 11 cycle PCR used barcoded and J-beta primers. TCRdb independently ran MiXCR on the 5' RACE reads; one entry per CDR3 protein. The profile covers about 1.6 million distinct CDR3 sequences, with roughly a third appearing a single time and roughly 12% taken by the ten largest. This clonotype was seen repeatedly, ten times or more. Its antigen remains unidentified. This CDR3 is built from 16 residues. Germline values: CDR1 DFQATT, CDR2 SNEGSKA (reference sequence). Deletions cut 7 bases from V and 1 base from J, with 20 bases between.

Material for sequencing was blood. The clonotype was recovered from a woman younger than 45 in good health. The chain recombines TRBV20-1 with TRBJ2-1; D might be TRBD2 (7 bases). CDR3 bases: TGCAGTGGAACCCGCCCGGGGGGCCCTTCCTACAATGAGCAGTTCTTC. This gives the protein CSGTRPGGPSYNEQFF.